Following are 22 T cell receptor beta chains from one sample sequenced in a study of OX40 agonist ivuxolimab in advanced cancers. The library was produced with the immunoSEQ multiplex PCR assay. Drawn from immuneACCESS, this table holds only the in-frame rearrangements with V and J called that TCRdb kept. Clones are partly lost; checked studies trace under half to an unresolved V gene and leave the rest unexplained. The sample yields 57,000 or so clones; 84% were counted once. The top ten clones comprise 4.6% of the sample. The sequences come from CD4+ or CD8+ T cells sorted from blood, collected in a trial of the OX40 agonist ivuxolimab. These receptors were taken from an adult with an advanced solid tumor such as melanoma, head and neck, liver or kidney cancer.

This rearrangement joins TRBV15 to TRBJ2-1; 8 nucleotides line up with TRBD2. The CDR3 runs 17 residues. Germline V gene lookup returns CDR1 LNHNV and CDR2 YYDKDF (reference sequence). The J segment lost 0 bases and the V segment lost 1 base, leaving 5 bases of the junction unmatched. CDR3 sequence: CATSRGAGGRSYNEQFF. CDR3 DNA sequence: TGTGCCACCAGCAGAGGGGCGGGGGGCCGCTCCTACAATGAGCAGTTCTTC. Looking up the rest from reference TRBV15 and TRBJ2-1 gives the full variable domain: DAMVIQNPRYQVTQFGKPVTLSCSQTLNHNVMYWYQQKSSQAPKLLFHYYDKDFNNEADTPDNFQSRRPNTSFCFLDIRSPGLGDTAMYLCATSRGAGGRSYNEQFFGPGTRLTVL.

This clone was recorded once. The chain carries TRBV11-2 and TRBJ2-6; 8 bases map to TRBD2. Germline V gives CDR1 SGHAT, CDR2 FQNNGV. J was trimmed by 0 bases and V by 5 bases; bases with no gene match: 9. The CDR3 totals 18 residues. The CDR3 protein is CASSPLRGGNSGANVLTF. In DNA form, the CDR3 reads TGTGCCAGCAGCCCACTGCGCGGGGGGAACTCTGGGGCCAACGTCCTGACTTTC.

This clone has a single count. The chain uses TRBV6-5 and TRBJ1-2; a possible D gene is TRBD1 (5 bases). V was cut by 5 bases and J by 4 bases, with 14 bases left in between. The germline V gene encodes CDR1 MNHEY and CDR2 SVGAGI. The CDR3 extends over 14 amino acids. CDR3 sequence (DNA): TGTGCCAGCAGTCAAATGGGGCTCACCTATGGCTACACCTTC. Its translation: CASSQMGLTYGYTF.

V gene TRBV5-4 combines with J gene TRBJ2-7, with TRBD1 identical over 9 bases. Germline values: CDR1 SGHNT, CDR2 YYREEE (reference sequence). CDR3 length equals 13 residues. The trim removed 2 bases at V and 6 bases at J, leaving 3 bases unmatched. The CDR3 here is CASSFRQGGEQYF. The DNA of the CDR3 is TGTGCCAGCAGCTTTAGACAGGGGGGCGAGCAGTACTTC. Supplemented by reference TRBV5-4 and TRBJ2-7, the full variable domain reads ETGVTQSPTHLIKTRGQQVTLRCSSQSGHNTVSWYQQALGQGPQFIFQYYREEENGRGNFPPRFSGLQFPNYSSELNVNALELDDSALYLCASSFRQGGEQYFGPGTRLTVT.

V usage is TRBV5-6 and J usage is TRBJ1-6, with D tentatively TRBD1 (6 bases). Between the trimmed V and J ends, which lost 2 bases and 9 bases, there was a span of 9 bases. The CDR3 is 13 residues long. The germline V gene encodes CDR1 SGHDT and CDR2 YYEEEE. In DNA form, the CDR3 reads TGTGCCAGCAGCTTTACAGGGACTTCACCCCTCCACTTT. Its translation is CASSFTGTSPLHF.

This sequence joins TRBV2 and TRBJ2-4, with 7 bases identical to TRBD2. The germline CDR1 and CDR2 sequences are SNHLY and FYNNEI. J was trimmed by 8 bases and V by 5 bases; bases with no gene match: 12. The CDR3 is made up of 15 amino acids. The CDR3 region is CASSLALGAGDIQYF. CDR3 nucleotide sequence: TGTGCCAGCAGTCTCGCCCTCGGTGCGGGGGACATTCAGTACTTC.

The CDR3: CASSLQGNTDTQYF. The CDR3 DNA follows: TGCGCCAGCAGCTTACAGGGGAACACAGATACGCAGTATTTT. This chain uses TRBV5-1 with TRBJ2-3; 7 bases match TRBD1. The CDR3 has 14 amino acids. The V segment lost 2 bases and the J segment 2 bases; nucleotides outside the gene matches: 2. From germline, CDR1 is SGHRS and CDR2 YFSETQ.

The rearrangement uses TRBV11-2 and TRBJ1-1; no definite D call. Trimming removed 4 bases from V and 3 bases from J, with 9 bases in between. The CDR3 loop spans 13 amino acids. CDR1 is SGHAT and CDR2 is FQNNGV in the germline V gene. CDR3 nucleotide sequence: TGTGCCAGCAGCTACGGGTTGGACACTGAAGCTTTCTTT. Protein sequence: CASSYGLDTEAFF.

This clone was seen more than once but under ten times. The genes are TRBV2 and TRBJ1-5, with TRBD1 matching 8 bases. Germline V lookup: CDR1 SNHLY, CDR2 FYNNEI. This CDR3 is built from 14 residues. Trimming took 10 bases from V and 7 from J; bases not matched to a gene: 12. Here the CDR3 DNA reads TGTGCCACCACCCAAGGGGGGACAGGCCAGCCCCAGCATTTT. Protein product: CATTQGGTGQPQHF.

V usage is TRBV28 and J usage is TRBJ1-3; weak D call: TRBD1 (6 bases). This CDR3 comprises 15 residues. V gave up 5 bases and J gave up 4 bases, with 15 bases separating them. The germline gives CDR1 MDHEN, CDR2 SYDVKM. DNA for the CDR3: TGTGCCAGCAGTGGGGGCCCGGAGAGGGGAAACACCATATATTTT. Its translation: CASSGGPERGNTIYF.

The chain is built from TRBV27 and TRBJ2-1; 8 positions match TRBD1. This CDR3 comprises 14 residues. Unmatched junction bases numbered 8, after V lost 7 bases and J lost 6 bases. Germline V gives CDR1 MNHEY, CDR2 SMNVEV (reference sequence). The CDR3 DNA follows: TGTGCCAGCACGCGACAGGGGATTGGCAATGAGCAGTTCTTC. As protein: CASTRQGIGNEQFF.

J is TRBJ1-2 and V is TRBV6-5, with TRBD1 matching over 7 bases. The CDR3 totals 13 residues. CDR1 and CDR2 from the germline V gene are MNHEY and SVGAGI. Trimming took 7 bases from V and 4 from J; bases not matched to a gene: 6. CDR3 sequence reads: CASTDRLSYGYTF. The CDR3 DNA sequence: TGTGCCAGCACGGACAGGTTGAGCTATGGCTACACCTTC.

This chain joins TRBV30 and TRBJ2-7, with D unclear. The CDR3 loop spans 13 amino acids. CDR1 and CDR2 (germline): GTSNPN, SVGIG (reference sequence). V dropped 4 bases and J dropped 5 bases, with 15 bases sitting between them. DNA of the CDR3: TGTGCCTGGACCCGGAACCTAAGGAACGAGCAGTACTTC. Translated: CAWTRNLRNEQYF.

The genes are TRBV30 and TRBJ2-6; a weak D match, TRBD1 (6 bases). Germline CDR1 and CDR2: GTSNPN and SVGIG (reference sequence). Trimming removed 2 bases at V and 4 bases at J, with 15 bases between. The CDR3 has 16 amino acids. This chain's CDR3 is CAWSTTGYSGANVLTF. As DNA, the CDR3 is TGTGCCTGGAGTACAACAGGGTATTCAGGGGCCAACGTCCTGACTTTC.

This clone was counted a single time. The chain couples TRBV29-1 to TRBJ2-1; 10 nucleotides match TRBD1. This CDR3 has 13 residues. Per germline, CDR1 SQVTM and CDR2 ANQGSEA. V gave up 3 bases and J gave up 7 bases; unmatched junction bases: 3. CDR3: CSVERTGGNEQFF. Here the CDR3 DNA reads TGCAGCGTTGAGAGGACAGGGGGGAATGAGCAGTTCTTC.

The DNA of the CDR3 is TGTGCCAGCAGCTGGGGACAGGGGGCCACTGAAGCTTTCTTT. This codes for CASSWGQGATEAFF. The chain links TRBV5-4 to TRBJ1-1; 12 positions agree with TRBD1. The germline V gene encodes CDR1 SGHNT and CDR2 YYREEE (reference sequence). This CDR3 has 14 amino acids. The V and J ends lost 3 bases and 4 bases, in that order; junction bases with no gene match: 1. Together with reference TRBV5-4 and TRBJ1-1, the CDR3 gives the full variable domain: ETGVTQSPTHLIKTRGQQVTLRCSSQSGHNTVSWYQQALGQGPQFIFQYYREEENGRGNFPPRFSGLQFPNYSSELNVNALELDDSALYLCASSWGQGATEAFFGQGTRLTVV.

Worth noting for this clone: This likely comes from a read error, as the CDR3 has no conserved phenylalanine or tryptophan at its end. The chain couples TRBV6-5 to TRBJ2-7; a weak D match, TRBD1 (6 bases). The CDR3 loop spans 13 amino acids. The V end lost 5 bases, the J end lost 5 bases, and 13 bases lay between the germline ends. Germline V gives CDR1 MNHEY, CDR2 SVGAGI. The DNA for the CDR3 is TGTGCCAGCAGTAAGGGTGGACAGCACGAGCAGTACCTC. It codes for CASSKGGQHEQYL.

The gene calls are TRBV11-2 and TRBJ2-5; D tentatively reads TRBD1 or TRBD2 (5 bases each). V gave up 5 bases and J gave up 3 bases, with 13 bases separating them. The CDR3 is 14 amino acids. Germline V lookup: CDR1 SGHAT, CDR2 FQNNGV. In nucleotides, the CDR3 is TGTGCCAGCAGCGCCCAGGGAGTTAAAGAGACCCAGTACTTC. It translates to CASSAQGVKETQYF. Combining the CDR3 with reference TRBV11-2 and TRBJ2-5 gives the whole variable domain EAGVAQSPRYKIIEKRQSVAFWCNPISGHATLYWYQQILGQGPKLLIQFQNNGVVDDSQLPKDRFSAERLKGVDSTLKIQPAKLEDSAVYLCASSAQGVKETQYFGPGTRLLVL.

The genes are TRBV5-6 and TRBJ1-1; 9 nucleotides align to TRBD1. The germline V gene encodes CDR1 SGHDT and CDR2 YYEEEE. The CDR3 is 19 amino acids. J gave up 3 bases and V 1 base, and 16 bases lay outside the gene matches. CDR3 region: CASSLKGTGWKALDTEAFF. The DNA for the CDR3 is TGTGCCAGCAGCTTGAAGGGGACAGGGTGGAAGGCTTTGGACACTGAAGCTTTCTTT.

The chain couples TRBV28 to TRBJ1-5; D gene ambiguous. The CDR3 runs to 15 residues. The germline gives CDR1 MDHEN, CDR2 SYDVKM. Trimming stripped 5 bases from V and 0 bases from J, with 11 bases between. The CDR3 DNA reads TGTGCCAGCAGTCCCACGAGGTTTAGCAATCAGCCCCAGCATTTT. Protein: CASSPTRFSNQPQHF.

The chain joins TRBV28 to TRBJ1-3; possible D gene TRBD1, 5 bases. From germline, CDR1 is MDHEN and CDR2 SYDVKM. This CDR3 has 16 residues. V was trimmed by 3 bases and J by 0 bases, leaving 12 bases between them. This CDR3 is CASSFRDRDSGNTIYF. Written as DNA, the CDR3 is TGTGCCAGCAGTTTTAGGGACCGTGACTCTGGAAACACCATATATTTT.

This chain links TRBV5-4 with TRBJ1-2, with a possible D match to TRBD1 (5 bases). The CDR3 has 13 amino acids. Germline assignment: CDR1 SGHNT and CDR2 YYREEE (reference sequence). Trimming cost V 0 bases and J 7 bases, with 10 bases left between them. The CDR3 loop is CASSLAGTGGYTF. CDR3 bases: TGTGCCAGCAGCTTGGCAGGGACCGGTGGCTACACCTTC.